These T cell receptor beta chains were read from a single sample in a study of tumor and adjacent non-tumor tissue in lung cancer. One entry per CDR3 protein, called by TCRdb with MiXCR from the multiplex PCR reads. The sample has about 86,000 distinct CDR3 sequences, more than 75% seen once. The sequenced material came from distant non-tumor lung tissue. Source of these receptors: a woman aged 50 to 60 with non-small cell lung cancer. The CDR3 runs from the conserved cysteine through the conserved F or W. The order of the fields is clone size, V gene, J gene, D gene, CDR3 protein, CDR3 DNA. A D gene is named only where the DNA matches it firmly. Clone sizes are given selectively: once, few, many, or a class where the clone is expanded.

size: -; V: TRBV12-3/TRBV12-4; J: TRBJ1-4; D: -; CDR3: CASKEWGATNEKLFF; DNA: TGCGCCAGCAAAGAGTGGGGCGCAACTAATGAAAAACTGTTTTTT
size: medium-sized; V: TRBV11-2; J: TRBJ2-3; D: TRBD2; CDR3: CASSLETSGPQYF; DNA: TGTGCCAGCAGCTTAGAGACTAGCGGACCCCAGTATTTT
size: once; V: TRBV4-1; J: TRBJ1-5; D: -; CDR3: CVSSQEGQGNQPQYF; DNA: TGCGTCAGCAGCCAGGAGGGGCAGGGCAATCAGCCCCAATATTTT
size: -; V: TRBV4-1; J: TRBJ2-5; D: -; CDR3: CASSQVQSPQETQYF; DNA: TGCGCCAGTAGCCAAGTGCAGAGCCCGCAAGAGACCCAGTACTTC
size: -; V: TRBV4-1; J: TRBJ2-6; D: TRBD1; CDR3: CASSQVGLWDRTGANVLSF; DNA: TGCGCCAGCAGCCAAGTGGGGCTGTGGGATAGGACAGGGGCCAACGTCCTGAGTTTC
size: -; V: TRBV6-5; J: TRBJ2-2; D: TRBD1; CDR3: CVSSLRPPGQGRRIGELFF; DNA: TGTGTCAGCAGCCTTCGTCCCCCGGGACAGGGGAGAAGGATCGGGGAGCTGTTTTTT
size: -; V: TRBV6-5; J: TRBJ1-2; D: TRBD1; CDR3: CASTLRTGIHGYTF; DNA: TGTGCCAGCACCCTCCGGACAGGAATCCATGGCTACACCTTC
size: -; V: TRBV12-3/TRBV12-4; J: TRBJ2-2; D: TRBD1; CDR3: CASRPPQGMNTGELLF; DNA: TGTGCCAGCAGGCCCCCACAGGGGATGAACACTGGGGAGCTGTTGTTT
size: -; V: TRBV20-1; J: TRBJ2-2; D: TRBD2; CDR3: CSVGEGLAGVTGELFF; DNA: TGCAGTGTTGGAGAGGGACTAGCGGGAGTTACCGGGGAGCTGTTTTTT
size: few; V: TRBV29-1; J: TRBJ2-7; D: TRBD2; CDR3: CSFMSGRAIHEQYF; DNA: TGCAGCTTCATGAGCGGGAGGGCGATCCACGAGCAGTACTTC
size: -; V: TRBV12-3/TRBV12-4; J: TRBJ1-1; D: TRBD1; CDR3: CACSFTGGWTEAFF; DNA: TGCGCCTGCAGTTTCACAGGGGGGTGGACTGAAGCTTTCTTT
size: many; V: TRBV10-2; J: TRBJ2-7; D: TRBD2; CDR3: CASSESQGGYEQYF; DNA: TGCGCCAGCAGTGAGTCTCAGGGAGGGTACGAGCAGTACTTC
size: -; V: TRBV19; J: TRBJ2-1; D: -; CDR3: CASIQLADINEQFF; DNA: TGTGCCAGTATTCAACTAGCCGATATCAATGAGCAGTTCTTC
size: -; V: TRBV6-5; J: TRBJ1-1; D: -; CDR3: CASSYSRGSMNTEVFF; DNA: TGTGCCAGTAGTTACTCGAGGGGTTCGATGAACACTGAAGTTTTCTTT
size: -; V: TRBV12-3/TRBV12-4; J: TRBJ2-2; D: -; CDR3: CASSGIGMGTGELFF; DNA: TGTGCCAGCAGCGGTATAGGGATGGGCACCGGGGAGCTGTTTTTT
size: -; V: TRBV4-2; J: TRBJ2-7; D: -; CDR3: CAGSQYRTGIYEQYF; DNA: TGTGCCGGCAGCCAATACCGGACTGGGATCTACGAGCAATACTTC
size: many; V: TRBV7-8; J: TRBJ1-6; D: -; CDR3: CASSLPNYNSPLHF; DNA: TGTGCCAGCAGCTTACCCAACTATAATTCACCCCTCCACTTT
size: -; V: TRBV24-1; J: TRBJ2-7; D: -; CDR3: CATSDPTGFEKYF; DNA: TGTGCCACCAGTGATCCTACAGGGTTCGAGAAGTACTTC
size: -; V: TRBV12-3/TRBV12-4; J: TRBJ1-4; D: TRBD1; CDR3: CAYSQQGYDEKLFF; DNA: TGTGCCTACAGTCAACAGGGGTATGATGAAAAACTGTTTTTT
size: -; V: TRBV10-3; J: TRBJ1-2; D: -; CDR3: CAISESYDYGYTF; DNA: TGTGCCATTAGTGAGTCTTATGACTATGGCTACACCTTC
size: -; V: TRBV12-3/TRBV12-4; J: TRBJ1-5; D: -; CDR3: CASNRDSDQPQHF; DNA: TGTGCCAGTAACCGAGATAGCGATCAGCCCCAGCATTTT
size: -; V: TRBV12-3/TRBV12-4; J: TRBJ2-2; D: -; CDR3: CASSFELTLGELFF; DNA: TGTGCAAGCAGTTTCGAACTAACGCTCGGGGAGCTGTTTTTT
size: -; V: TRBV11-2; J: TRBJ2-3; D: -; CDR3: CASSIGPHGDHTQYF; DNA: TGTGCCAGCAGCATAGGACCCCATGGGGACCATACGCAGTATTTT
size: -; V: TRBV11-2; J: TRBJ2-1; D: -; CDR3: CASSLEGNNEQFF; DNA: TGTGCTAGCAGCTTAGAAGGCAACAATGAACAGTTCTTC
size: -; V: TRBV6-5; J: TRBJ2-3; D: -; CDR3: CANSYSWGVVGGTDTQYF; DNA: TGTGCCAACAGTTACTCGTGGGGAGTGGTGGGGGGCACAGATACGCAGTATTTT
size: -; V: TRBV29-1; J: TRBJ1-1; D: TRBD1; CDR3: CSVGRGQNNAEAFF; DNA: TGCAGCGTTGGGAGGGGACAGAACAACGCTGAAGCTTTCTTT
size: once; V: TRBV18; J: TRBJ1-5; D: -; CDR3: CASSARRGNQPQHF; DNA: TGTGCCAGCTCAGCACGCAGAGGCAATCAGCCCCAGCATTTT
size: many; V: TRBV28; J: TRBJ1-1; D: -; CDR3: CASMRNEAFF; DNA: TGTGCCAGCATGAGAAATGAAGCTTTCTTT
size: many; V: TRBV28; J: TRBJ1-1; D: -; CDR3: CASSLVGGRTEAFF; DNA: TGTGCCAGCAGTTTGGTCGGGGGGCGCACTGAAGCTTTCTTT
size: -; V: TRBV6-5; J: TRBJ1-5; D: -; CDR3: CASSYSMTGLLVNQPQHF; DNA: TGTGCCAGCAGTTACTCGATGACAGGACTTCTGGTCAATCAGCCCCAACATTTT
size: -; V: TRBV28; J: TRBJ2-1; D: TRBD2; CDR3: CAGNTTGTRVELGRFF; DNA: TGTGCCGGCAATACCACTGGGACTAGGGTTGAACTTGGGCGGTTCTTC
size: -; V: TRBV11-2; J: TRBJ1-1; D: -; CDR3: CASSFLPQVTEAFF; DNA: TGTGCCAGTAGCTTCCTCCCCCAGGTGACAGAAGCTTTCTTT
size: many; V: TRBV20-1; J: TRBJ2-1; D: TRBD2; CDR3: CSARAPEGTSGSVVYNEQFF; DNA: TGCAGTGCTAGGGCCCCCGAAGGGACTAGCGGGAGTGTGGTATACAATGAGCAGTTCTTC
size: -; V: TRBV11-2; J: TRBJ2-1; D: -; CDR3: CVSSLEAFKEQFF; DNA: TGTGTCAGCAGCCTAGAGGCCTTCAAAGAGCAGTTCTTC
size: -; V: TRBV6-2/TRBV6-3; J: TRBJ1-5; D: TRBD1; CDR3: CASSVGTGAGQSQHF; DNA: TGTGCCAGTAGTGTAGGGACAGGGGCGGGTCAGTCCCAGCATTTT
size: many; V: TRBV20-1; J: TRBJ2-5; D: -; CDR3: CSAIAGKETQYF; DNA: TGCAGTGCTATAGCTGGGAAAGAGACCCAGTACTTC
size: -; V: TRBV12-3/TRBV12-4; J: TRBJ2-4; D: -; CDR3: CASSLGTVDDASIYF; DNA: TGTGCCAGCAGTTTAGGAACGGTAGACGATGCGTCAATTTACTTC
size: medium-sized; V: TRBV29-1; J: TRBJ1-2; D: -; CDR3: CSVEPPAGKGEKGWGYTF; DNA: TGCAGCGTTGAGCCCCCCGCGGGAAAAGGGGAGAAAGGATGGGGCTACACCTTC
size: many; V: TRBV29-1; J: TRBJ2-5; D: TRBD2; CDR3: CSVEAGGVAQYF; DNA: TGCAGCGTTGAAGCGGGGGGGGTGGCCCAGTACTTC
size: once; V: TRBV14; J: TRBJ1-1; D: -; CDR3: CVSSPKRNTEAFF; DNA: TGTGTCAGCAGCCCGAAACGGAACACTGAAGCTTTCTTC
size: -; V: TRBV5-5; J: TRBJ2-1; D: TRBD2; CDR3: CTSRNWEGKSHNEQFF; DNA: TGTACCAGCAGAAATTGGGAGGGAAAGTCACACAATGAGCAGTTCTTC
size: -; V: TRBV6-5; J: TRBJ2-1; D: -; CDR3: CANSYSGINNERFF; DNA: TGTGCCAACAGTTACTCTGGGATTAACAATGAGCGGTTCTTC
size: -; V: TRBV6-5; J: TRBJ2-1; D: TRBD1; CDR3: CASSDRESYNEQYF; DNA: TGTGCCAGCAGTGACAGGGAATCCTACAATGAGCAATACTTC
size: -; V: TRBV10-2; J: TRBJ1-5; D: -; CDR3: CASNDWNQPQHF; DNA: TGCGCCAGCAATGACTGGAATCAACCCCAGCATTTT
size: medium-sized; V: TRBV11-2; J: TRBJ2-2; D: TRBD2; CDR3: CASSLESGGSGELFF; DNA: TGTGCCAGCAGTCTAGAAAGCGGGGGTTCCGGGGAGCTGTTTTTT
size: -; V: TRBV24-1; J: TRBJ2-3; D: -; CDR3: CATSDSHESTDTQYF; DNA: TGTGCCACCAGTGATTCGCACGAATCCACAGATACGCAGTATTTT
size: many; V: TRBV10-3; J: TRBJ1-1; D: TRBD1; CDR3: CAISDRASPEAFF; DNA: TGTGCCATCAGCGACAGGGCTTCCCCTGAAGCTTTCTTT
size: -; V: TRBV4-2; J: TRBJ1-4; D: -; CDR3: CASSRTLDGEVEKLFF; DNA: TGTGCCAGCAGCCGCACCCTGGACGGGGAAGTGGAAAAACTGTTTTTT
size: -; V: TRBV10-3; J: TRBJ1-2; D: TRBD1; CDR3: CTVRTGVSPMVGYTF; DNA: TGTACCGTCAGGACAGGTGTCTCTCCTATGGTTGGCTACACCTTC